These 19 T cell receptor beta chains were all obtained from the same sample, sequenced in a study of neurological immune-mediated disorders. TCRdb used MiXCR to reprocess the 5' RACE reads, holding one entry per CDR3 protein. This sample carries about 84,000 distinct CDR3 sequences, 3.5% to 4.5% of them seen once, and the ten largest clones take around 5.8%. Time point denoted: longitudinal time-point 3. Sequenced input: PBMCs. The receptor set was obtained from a woman aged 55 to 70 with multiple sclerosis.

This clonotype has a count of ten or more. The chain is built from TRBV20-1 and TRBJ1-4; tentatively, D is TRBD1 (5 bases). Germline assignment: CDR1 DFQATT and CDR2 SNEGSKA (reference sequence). V lost 1 base and J lost 5, with 8 bases in between. The CDR3 consists of 13 residues. CDR3 sequence reads: CSARGQKNEKLFF. Written as DNA, the CDR3 is TGCAGTGCTAGAGGACAGAAGAATGAAAAACTGTTTTTT.

In its sample, this clonotype was seen many times. DNA for the CDR3: TGTGCCAGCAGCCCCGCCCGCGGACAGAGTCTCGAGCAGTACTTC. It yields the protein CASSPARGQSLEQYF. This chain joins TRBV7-8 and TRBJ2-7, with a tentative D call TRBD1 (6 bases). Germline V gene sequence: CDR1 SGHVS, CDR2 FQNEAQ. The V end was cut by 5 bases, the J end by 6 bases, with 20 bases between. The CDR3 is 15 residues long.

This clonotype was counted many times. The V call is TRBV6-6, the J call TRBJ2-5, with 10 bases identical to TRBD2. The germline V gene encodes CDR1 MNHNY and CDR2 SVGAGI (reference sequence). After removal of 5 bases from V and 2 bases from J, the junction contained 11 bases not matched to a gene. The CDR3 consists of 17 residues. CDR3: CASSPGVAGGLQETQYF. Written as DNA, the CDR3 is TGTGCCAGCAGTCCCGGGGTAGCGGGGGGCCTACAAGAGACCCAGTACTTC.

In this sample, this clonotype turned up many times. The CDR3 is CASSWGPGDTQYF. For the CDR3, the DNA is TGCGCCAGCAGCTGGGGTCCAGGAGATACGCAGTATTTT. The V and J genes are TRBV5-1 and TRBJ2-3; D is unclear. This CDR3 has 13 amino acids. V lost 3 bases to trimming and J lost 5 bases, with 10 bases between them. Per the germline V gene, CDR1 is SGHRS and CDR2 is YFSETQ.

This clonotype has a count of ten or more. The V gene is TRBV5-1, the J gene TRBJ1-5, with unresolved D. This CDR3 is 15 amino acids long. The V gene lost 4 bases and the J gene lost 4 bases, with 15 bases spanning the gap. Germline assignment: CDR1 SGHRS and CDR2 YFSETQ. CDR3 nucleotide sequence: TGCGCCAGCAGCCCATCGGGGTCGGAGAATCAGCCCCAGCATTTT. It encodes CASSPSGSENQPQHF.

This clonotype was seen at least ten times. The rearrangement uses TRBV4-1 and TRBJ1-4, with D possibly matching TRBD1 (6 bases). The CDR3 length is 16 residues. The V end was cut by 1 base, the J end by 12 bases, with 21 bases between. In germline, CDR1 is MGHRA, CDR2 YSYEKL. CDR3 nucleotides: TGCGCCAGCAGCCAAGTCGTAGGGGGAATCAATGAGGAACTGTTTTTT. Residues: CASSQVVGGINEELFF.

This clonotype was detected many times. The J gene is TRBJ2-5, the V gene TRBV5-1, with D maybe TRBD2 (6 bases). V dropped 4 bases and J dropped 2 bases, with 12 bases sitting between them. Germline-derived CDR1 and CDR2 are SGHRS and YFSETQ. CDR3 length: 14 residues. The CDR3: CASSKGRGQETQYF. In DNA, the CDR3 is TGCGCCAGCAGCAAAGGACGGGGGCAAGAGACCCAGTACTTC.

There are many counts of this clonotype. V gene TRBV7-8 combines with J gene TRBJ2-2; D ambiguous. From germline, CDR1 is SGHVS and CDR2 FQNEAQ. The CDR3 spans 13 residues. V was pared by 2 bases and J by 3 bases, with 4 bases between. CDR3 region: CASSLFDTGELFF. In nucleotides, the CDR3 is TGTGCCAGCAGCTTATTCGACACCGGGGAGCTGTTTTTT.

This clonotype has ten or more counts. The chain has TRBV5-1 and TRBJ2-1, with 10 bases identical to TRBD2. This CDR3 is built from 15 residues. Germline V gene data show CDR1 as SGHRS and CDR2 as YFSETQ. V lost 4 bases to trimming and J lost 8 bases; unmatched junction nucleotides: 9. The CDR3 region has the DNA TGCGCCAGCAGCCGTTCAGCGGGGGGGCCTGATGAGCAGTTCTTC. The encoded protein is CASSRSAGGPDEQFF.

This clonotype was seen repeatedly, ten times or more. V usage is TRBV5-1 and J usage is TRBJ2-3, with D tentatively TRBD1 (6 bases). The CDR3 sequence is 15 residues long. V lost 5 bases and J lost 2, with 15 bases in between. Germline V gene sequence: CDR1 SGHRS, CDR2 YFSETQ. The CDR3 loop is CASRSTGTHTDTQYF. CDR3 coding DNA: TGCGCCAGCAGATCAACCGGGACACACACAGATACGCAGTATTTT.

The table lists this clonotype with many counts. The CDR3 protein is CASSTQGETRNTEAFF. The CDR3 DNA reads as TGTGCCAGTAGCACCCAGGGTGAAACCCGGAACACTGAAGCTTTCTTT. The chain has TRBV19 and TRBJ1-1, with TRBD1 as a possible D gene (5 bases). CDR1 and CDR2 from the germline V gene are LNHDA and SQIVND (reference sequence). The CDR3 sequence is 16 residues long. V lost 6 bases and J 1 base, leaving 18 bases between the germline ends.

This clonotype was seen many times. This chain uses TRBV12-3 or TRBV12-4 with TRBJ2-3, with 9 bases that match TRBD1. Trimming at V came to 5 bases and at J to 3 bases, leaving 9 bases not matched to a gene. The CDR3 sequence is 16 residues long. The CDR3 nucleotides read TGTGCCAGCAGTATCGGGACAGGGAGGGGAACAGATACGCAGTATTTT. Amino acids: CASSIGTGRGTDTQYF.

This clonotype was seen many times. V is TRBV14 and J is TRBJ1-2; D is undetermined. The V end was cut by 0 bases, the J end by 3 bases, with 2 bases between. Germline V lookup: CDR1 SGHDN, CDR2 FVKESK. This CDR3 contains 12 residues. CDR3 nucleotide sequence: TGTGCCAGCAGCCAAGATCACTATGGCTACACCTTC. It codes for CASSQDHYGYTF.

This clonotype has a count of ten or more. This chain links TRBV20-1 with TRBJ1-2; possible D gene TRBD1, 6 bases. CDR3 length: 13 amino acids. The V end was cut by 5 bases, the J end by 6 bases, with 16 bases between. Germline CDR1 and CDR2: DFQATT and SNEGSKA (reference sequence). CDR3 loop: CSAAQGGNHGYTF. CDR3 in DNA: TGCAGTGCTGCACAAGGGGGGAATCATGGCTACACCTTC.

This clonotype occurred many times. The CDR3 bases are TGTGCCAGCAGCCCGACAGGAATCAATGAAAAACTGTTTTTT. Translation: CASSPTGINEKLFF. V is TRBV12-3 or TRBV12-4 and J is TRBJ1-4, with D maybe TRBD1 (6 bases). CDR3 length: 14 residues. V was clipped by 6 bases and J by 5 bases, with 13 bases between them.

This clonotype was counted at least ten times. This chain links TRBV20-1 with TRBJ2-1, with TRBD1 matching over 9 bases. Trimming at V came to 0 bases and at J to 3 bases, leaving 6 bases not matched to a gene. Germline V gives CDR1 DFQATT, CDR2 SNEGSKA (reference sequence). CDR3 length equals 16 residues. In DNA form, the CDR3 reads TGCAGTGCTAGAGATCCCACAGGGGGCGGCTACAATGAGCAGTTCTTC. Translating it yields CSARDPTGGGYNEQFF.

The sample holds many counts of this clonotype. This chain uses TRBV12-3 or TRBV12-4 with TRBJ1-2; possibly TRBD1 for D (5 bases). This CDR3 spans 14 amino acids. V was shortened by 7 bases and J by 4 bases, with 16 bases between the two germline ends. CDR3 DNA sequence: TGTGCCAGCACCTTACAGGCGCAGAGCTATGGCTACACCTTC. Translation: CASTLQAQSYGYTF.

This clonotype was recorded many times. V usage is TRBV7-9 and J usage is TRBJ1-2; D possibly corresponds to TRBD1 (6 bases). Germline CDR1 SEHNR, CDR2 FQNEAQ (reference sequence). Trimming left V 3 bases short and J 7 bases short, with 9 bases between. CDR3 length: 12 amino acids. The CDR3 DNA is TGTGCCAGCAGCTTCGACAGGTCTGGCTACACCTTC. Translating it yields CASSFDRSGYTF.

This clonotype was detected many times. This chain joins TRBV18 and TRBJ1-5; D gene unclear. The CDR3 length is 16 residues. The germline gives CDR1 KGHSH, CDR2 LQKENI. V lost 4 bases, J lost 0 bases, and 13 bases lay in between. The DNA for the CDR3 is TGTGCCAGCTCACAGGGCGGTTTCTATAGCAATCAGCCCCAGCATTTT. This translates into CASSQGGFYSNQPQHF. Supplemented by reference TRBV18 and TRBJ1-5, the full variable domain reads NAGVMQNPRHLVRRRGQEARLRCSPMKGHSHVYWYRQLPEEGLKFMVYLQKENIIDESGMPKERFSAEFPKEGPSILRIQQVVRGDSAAYFCASSQGGFYSNQPQHFGDGTRLSIL.